The 6 T cell receptor beta chains below come from one sample, sequenced in a study of blood T cell repertoires in COVID-19. This table comes from immunoSEQ multiplex PCR, and its TCRdb copy is limited to in-frame clones, with some not included. The table shows roughly 150,000 clones, with 84% occurring only once. The sequencing input was peripheral blood. Receptors originate from an elderly woman with COVID-19, enrolled during active disease.

The CDR3 coding sequence is TGCGCCAGCAGCATACAGGGGGCTCGCGAAAAACTGTTTTTT. This sequence encodes CASSIQGAREKLFF. This chain connects TRBV5-1 to TRBJ1-4; 9 bases map to TRBD1. The junction had 6 bases not matched to a gene; V was cut back by 4 bases and J by 8 bases. Germline V gene lookup returns CDR1 SGHRS and CDR2 YFSETQ. This CDR3 has 14 amino acids.

The gene calls are TRBV5-1 and TRBJ2-3; 7 bases are a match to TRBD2. The CDR3 contains 14 residues. Germline CDR1 SGHRS, CDR2 YFSETQ. After removal of 7 bases from V and 2 bases from J, the junction contained 7 bases not matched to a gene. In DNA form, the CDR3 reads TGCGCCAGCCGGGGAGGGCTACTCACAGATACGCAGTATTTT. This translates into CASRGGLLTDTQYF.

This chain links TRBV18 with TRBJ1-5; 9 bases fit TRBD1. The V gene end was trimmed by 5 bases and the J gene end by 5 bases; junction bases not matched to a gene: 4. CDR3 size: 14 residues. Looked up from germline, CDR1 is KGHSH and CDR2 is LQKENI. The CDR3 bases are TGTGCCAGCTCATCACAGGGGGCTGATCAGCCCCAGCATTTT. Amino acids: CASSSQGADQPQHF.

This chain links TRBV7-3 with TRBJ2-2; D is possibly TRBD1 (6 bases). The germline gives CDR1 SGHTA, CDR2 FQGTGA. The CDR3 runs to 15 residues. V was trimmed by 5 bases and J by 2 bases, leaving 12 bases between them. CDR3 in DNA: TGTGCCAGCAGCAAACGACAGGAAAACACCGGGGAGCTGTTTTTT. It is translated as CASSKRQENTGELFF.

The table lists this clone with a count of one. The rearrangement joins TRBV10-1 to TRBJ2-3, with D unresolved. The CDR3 runs 13 residues. V was trimmed by 3 bases and J by 1 base, leaving 5 bases between them. CDR1 is WNHNN and CDR2 is SYGVQD in the germline V gene (reference sequence). The CDR3 protein is CASSDEGTDTQYF. DNA of the CDR3: TGCGCCAGCAGTGATGAGGGCACAGATACGCAGTATTTT.

The V gene is TRBV7-2, the J gene TRBJ2-1, with D possibly matching TRBD2 (6 bases). V was cut by 1 base and J by 3 bases, with 7 bases left in between. Germline CDR1 SGHTA, CDR2 FQGNSA. The CDR3 loop spans 14 amino acids. This CDR3 reads CASSLVAVYNEQFF. CDR3 coding DNA: TGTGCCAGCAGCTTAGTAGCGGTCTACAATGAGCAGTTCTTC.